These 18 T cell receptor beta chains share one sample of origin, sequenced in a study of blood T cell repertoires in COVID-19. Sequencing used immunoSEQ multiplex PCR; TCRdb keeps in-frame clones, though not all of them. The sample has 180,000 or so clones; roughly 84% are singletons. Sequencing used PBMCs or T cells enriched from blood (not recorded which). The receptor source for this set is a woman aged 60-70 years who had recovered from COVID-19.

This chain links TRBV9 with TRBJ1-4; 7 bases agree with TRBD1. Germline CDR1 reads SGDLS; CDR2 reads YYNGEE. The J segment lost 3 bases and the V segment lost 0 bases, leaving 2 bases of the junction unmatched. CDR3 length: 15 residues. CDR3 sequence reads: CASSVGGTANEKLFF. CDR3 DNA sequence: TGTGCCAGCAGCGTAGGGGGGACAGCTAATGAAAAACTGTTTTTT.

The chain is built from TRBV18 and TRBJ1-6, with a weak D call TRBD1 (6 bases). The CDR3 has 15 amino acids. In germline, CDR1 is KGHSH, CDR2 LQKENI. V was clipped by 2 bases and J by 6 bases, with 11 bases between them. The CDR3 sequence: CASSPEGDGNSPLHF. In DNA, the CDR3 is TGTGCCAGCTCACCAGAGGGGGACGGTAATTCACCCCTCCACTTT. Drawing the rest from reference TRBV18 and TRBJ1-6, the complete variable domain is NAGVMQNPRHLVRRRGQEARLRCSPMKGHSHVYWYRQLPEEGLKFMVYLQKENIIDESGMPKERFSAEFPKEGPSILRIQQVVRGDSAAYFCASSPEGDGNSPLHFGNGTRLTVT.

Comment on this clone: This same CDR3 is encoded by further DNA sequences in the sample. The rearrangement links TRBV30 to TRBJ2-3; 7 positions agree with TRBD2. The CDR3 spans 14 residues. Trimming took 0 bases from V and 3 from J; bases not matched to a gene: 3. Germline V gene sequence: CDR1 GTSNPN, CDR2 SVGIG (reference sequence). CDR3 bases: TGTGCCTGGAGTGTTGGCGGGGGAACAGATACGCAGTATTTT. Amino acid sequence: CAWSVGGGTDTQYF.

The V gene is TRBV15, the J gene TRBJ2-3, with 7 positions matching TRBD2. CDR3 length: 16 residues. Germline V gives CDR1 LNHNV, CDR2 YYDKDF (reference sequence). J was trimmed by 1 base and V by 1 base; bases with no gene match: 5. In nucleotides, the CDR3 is TGTGCCACCAGCAGAGGGGAGGGCAGTGGCACAGATACGCAGTATTTT. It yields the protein CATSRGEGSGTDTQYF.

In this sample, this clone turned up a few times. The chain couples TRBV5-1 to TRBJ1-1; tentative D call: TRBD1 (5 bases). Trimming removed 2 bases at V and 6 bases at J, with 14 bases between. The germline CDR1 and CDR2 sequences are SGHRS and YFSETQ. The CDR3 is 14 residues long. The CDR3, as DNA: TGCGCCAGCAGCTTCAGTGCAGGGAGGTCTGAAGCTTTCTTT. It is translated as CASSFSAGRSEAFF.

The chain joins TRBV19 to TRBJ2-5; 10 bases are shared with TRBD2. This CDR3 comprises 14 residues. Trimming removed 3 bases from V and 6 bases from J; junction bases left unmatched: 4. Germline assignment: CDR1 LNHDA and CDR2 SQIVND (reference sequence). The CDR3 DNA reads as TGTGCCAGTAGTATGACACTAGCGGGGAAGACCCAGTACTTC. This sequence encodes CASSMTLAGKTQYF.

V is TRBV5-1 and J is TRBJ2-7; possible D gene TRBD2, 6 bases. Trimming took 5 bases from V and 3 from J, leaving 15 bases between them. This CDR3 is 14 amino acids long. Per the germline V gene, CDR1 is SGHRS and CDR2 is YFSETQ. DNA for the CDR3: TGCGCCAGCAGGGAAGGCGGAGGGGACTACGAGCAGTACTTC. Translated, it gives CASREGGGDYEQYF.

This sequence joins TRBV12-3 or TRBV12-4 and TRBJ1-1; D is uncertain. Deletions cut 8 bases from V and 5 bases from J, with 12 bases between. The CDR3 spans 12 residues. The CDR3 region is CASAGYLTEAFF. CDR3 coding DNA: TGTGCCAGCGCGGGGTATTTGACTGAAGCTTTCTTT.

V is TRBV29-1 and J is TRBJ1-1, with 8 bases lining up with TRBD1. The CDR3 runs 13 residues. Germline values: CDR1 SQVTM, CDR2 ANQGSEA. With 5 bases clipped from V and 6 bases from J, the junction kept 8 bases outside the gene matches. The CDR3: CSVWTGINPEAFF. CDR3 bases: TGCAGCGTTTGGACAGGGATAAATCCTGAAGCTTTCTTT.

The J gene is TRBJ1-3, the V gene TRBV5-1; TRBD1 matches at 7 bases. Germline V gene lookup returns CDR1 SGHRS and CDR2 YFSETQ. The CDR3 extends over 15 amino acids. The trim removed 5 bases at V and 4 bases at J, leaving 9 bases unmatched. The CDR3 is CASRRDSRSGNTIYF. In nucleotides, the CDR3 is TGCGCCAGCAGACGGGACAGTCGGTCGGGAAACACCATATATTTT. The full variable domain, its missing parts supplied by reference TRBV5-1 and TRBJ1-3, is KAGVTQTPRYLIKTRGQQVTLSCSPISGHRSVSWYQQTPGQGLQFLFEYFSETQRNKGNFPGRFSGRQFSNSRSEMNVSTLELGDSALYLCASRRDSRSGNTIYFGEGSWLTVV.

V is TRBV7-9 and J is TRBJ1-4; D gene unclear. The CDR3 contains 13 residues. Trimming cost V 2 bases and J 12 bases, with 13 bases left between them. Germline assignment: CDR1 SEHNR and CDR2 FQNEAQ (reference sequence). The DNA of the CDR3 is TGTGCCAGCAGCTTAATGGGAGACGGGCAACTGTTTTTT. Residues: CASSLMGDGQLFF.

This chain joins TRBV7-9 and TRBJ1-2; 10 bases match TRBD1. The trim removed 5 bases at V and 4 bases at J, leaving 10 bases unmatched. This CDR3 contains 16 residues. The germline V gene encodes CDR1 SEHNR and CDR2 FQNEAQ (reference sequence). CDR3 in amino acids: CASSTSGTGAPYGYTF. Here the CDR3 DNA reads TGTGCCAGCAGCACCTCCGGGACAGGGGCCCCCTATGGCTACACCTTC. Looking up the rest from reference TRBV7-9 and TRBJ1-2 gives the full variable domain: DTGVSQNPRHKITKRGQNVTFRCDPISEHNRLYWYRQTLGQGPEFLTYFQNEAQLEKSRLLSDRFSAERPKGSFSTLEIQRTEQGDSAMYLCASSTSGTGAPYGYTFGSGTRLTVV.

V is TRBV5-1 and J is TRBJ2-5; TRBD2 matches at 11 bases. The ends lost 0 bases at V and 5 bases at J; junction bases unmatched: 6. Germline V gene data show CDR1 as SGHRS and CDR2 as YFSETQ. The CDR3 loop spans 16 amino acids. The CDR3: CASSLGALAGGETQYF. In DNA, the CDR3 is TGCGCCAGCAGCTTGGGAGCCCTAGCGGGGGGTGAGACCCAGTACTTC.

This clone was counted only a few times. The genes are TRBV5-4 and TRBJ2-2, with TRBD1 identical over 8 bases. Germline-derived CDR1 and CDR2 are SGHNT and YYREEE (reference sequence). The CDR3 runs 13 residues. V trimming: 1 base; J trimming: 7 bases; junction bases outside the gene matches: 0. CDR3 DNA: TGTGCCAGCAGCTTGACAGGGGGCGGGGAGCTGTTTTTT. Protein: CASSLTGGGELFF.

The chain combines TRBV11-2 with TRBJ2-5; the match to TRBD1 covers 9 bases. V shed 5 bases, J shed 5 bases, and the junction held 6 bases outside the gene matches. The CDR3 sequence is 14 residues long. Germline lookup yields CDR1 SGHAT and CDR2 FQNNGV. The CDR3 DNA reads TGTGCCAGCAGCACGATCGACAGGGGGGAGACCCAGTACTTC. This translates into CASSTIDRGETQYF.

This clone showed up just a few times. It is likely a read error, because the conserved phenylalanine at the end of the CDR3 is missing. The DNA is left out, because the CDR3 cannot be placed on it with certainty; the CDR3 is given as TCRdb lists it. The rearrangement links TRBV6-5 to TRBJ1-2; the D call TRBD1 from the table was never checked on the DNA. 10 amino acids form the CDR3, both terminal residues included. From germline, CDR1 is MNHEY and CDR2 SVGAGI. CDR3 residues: CASSFFGTAG.

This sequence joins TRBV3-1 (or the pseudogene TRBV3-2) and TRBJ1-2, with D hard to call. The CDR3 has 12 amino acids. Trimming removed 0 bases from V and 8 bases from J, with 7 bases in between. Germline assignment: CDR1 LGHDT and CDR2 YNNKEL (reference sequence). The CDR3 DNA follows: TGTGCCAGCAGCCAAGATGTGAGGGGCTACACCTTC. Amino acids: CASSQDVRGYTF.

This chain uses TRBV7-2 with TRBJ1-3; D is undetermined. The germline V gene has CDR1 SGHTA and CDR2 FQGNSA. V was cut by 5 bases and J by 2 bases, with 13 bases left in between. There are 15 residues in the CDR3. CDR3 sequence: CASSPLASAGNTIYF. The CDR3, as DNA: TGTGCCAGCAGCCCCCTGGCTAGCGCTGGAAACACCATATATTTT.